Shown below are 13 T cell receptor beta chains from a single sample sequenced in a study of blood T cell repertoires in COVID-19. TCRdb's copy holds only in-frame clones and misses some; the assay was immunoSEQ multiplex PCR. The sample carries some 260,000 clones, over 75% recorded once. Sequencing was done on a sample of peripheral blood. Receptors originate from a woman in her 70s with COVID-19, enrolled during active disease.

The V gene is TRBV7-2, the J gene TRBJ2-4, with a tentative D call TRBD2 (5 bases). The V gene's germline CDR1 is SGHTA and CDR2 FQGNSA. V was pared by 4 bases and J by 3 bases, with 13 bases between. The CDR3 totals 15 residues. The chain's CDR3 is CASSSEKRGKNIQYF. The DNA for the CDR3 is TGTGCCAGCAGCTCCGAAAAACGGGGCAAAAACATTCAGTACTTC.

CDR3 DNA: TGTGCCAGCAGTACTCGTGGAGGGAGGAACACTGAAGCTTTCTTT. Translation gives CASSTRGGRNTEAFF. The rearrangement joins TRBV6-5 to TRBJ1-1; D ambiguous. This CDR3 is 15 amino acids long. The germline V and J ends were trimmed by 5 bases and 1 base, with 14 bases remaining between them. Germline assignment: CDR1 MNHEY and CDR2 SVGAGI.

This chain links TRBV19 with TRBJ1-2; D gene ambiguous. The V gene's germline CDR1 is LNHDA and CDR2 SQIVND (reference sequence). The CDR3 is 13 residues long. V lost 8 bases and J 4 bases, leaving 14 bases between the germline ends. The CDR3 here is CASYHGRAYGYTF. The CDR3 DNA reads TGTGCCAGTTACCACGGGAGGGCCTATGGCTACACCTTC.

J is TRBJ2-3 and V is TRBV12-5; 8 bases are a match to TRBD1. From germline, CDR1 is LGHNT and CDR2 FRNRAP. The ends lost 6 bases at V and 2 bases at J; junction bases unmatched: 7. There are 15 residues in the CDR3. Written as DNA, the CDR3 is TGTGCTAGTGGACCCGGGACAGGTATCACAGATACGCAGTATTTT. It specifies CASGPGTGITDTQYF.

The chain employs TRBV29-1 and TRBJ2-7, with 14 bases that match TRBD2. Losses at the gene ends were 7 bases for V and 6 bases for J; bases not matched to a gene: 5. The CDR3 length is 13 residues. CDR1 and CDR2 (germline): SQVTM, ANQGSEA. The CDR3 DNA follows: TGCAGCGGGGGACTAGCGGGAGACAGCGAGCAGTACTTC. Its translation: CSGGLAGDSEQYF.

V gene TRBV5-4 combines with J gene TRBJ1-4; 8 bases are a match to TRBD1. The CDR3 is 14 residues long. Germline V CDR1 and CDR2: SGHNT, YYREEE (reference sequence). V lost 4 bases and J lost 8; bases outside the gene matches: 7. The DNA of the CDR3 is TGTGCCAGCAGCAGTTCAGGGACAGGCGAAAAACTGTTTTTT. As protein: CASSSSGTGEKLFF.

The rearrangement links TRBV3-1 (or the pseudogene TRBV3-2) to TRBJ2-3; 10 nucleotides match TRBD2. This CDR3 contains 16 residues. V lost 4 bases, J lost 4 bases, and 8 bases stayed unmatched. Germline V gives CDR1 LGHDT, CDR2 YNNKEL (reference sequence). CDR3 coding DNA: TGTGCCAGCAGCCCCCTTAGCGGGAGGTGGGCAGATACGCAGTATTTT. Encoded protein: CASSPLSGRWADTQYF.

The CDR3 here is CASSLGRGSYGYTF. The CDR3 DNA sequence: TGTGCCAGCAGTTTGGGCAGGGGCAGCTATGGCTACACCTTC. J is TRBJ1-2 and V is TRBV28; perhaps TRBD1 as D (6 bases). The CDR3 runs 14 residues. Germline loops: CDR1 MDHEN, CDR2 SYDVKM. Trimming cost V 3 bases and J 4 bases, with 12 bases left between them.

J is TRBJ2-1 and V is TRBV19, with TRBD2 as a possible D gene (5 bases). The length of the CDR3 is 14 residues. Germline V gene lookup returns CDR1 LNHDA and CDR2 SQIVND (reference sequence). V lost 10 bases and J lost 3, with 16 bases in between. CDR3 nucleotide sequence: TGTGCCACCAATGTGGGGAGAAACTACAATGAGCAGTTCTTC. Encoded protein: CATNVGRNYNEQFF.

V usage is TRBV3-1 (or the pseudogene TRBV3-2) and J usage is TRBJ2-3; 9 bases align to TRBD1. Germline values: CDR1 LGHDT, CDR2 YNNKEL (reference sequence). This CDR3 is built from 20 residues. The J segment lost 2 bases and the V segment lost 0 bases, leaving 15 bases of the junction unmatched. CDR3 sequence reads: CASSQDSGQGQGQNTDTQYF. CDR3 bases: TGTGCCAGCAGCCAAGATAGCGGACAGGGGCAGGGACAAAACACAGATACGCAGTATTTT.

The V gene is TRBV4-1, the J gene TRBJ2-7, with TRBD1 matching over 10 bases. Looked up from germline, CDR1 is MGHRA and CDR2 is YSYEKL. Trimming at V came to 2 bases and at J to 2 bases, leaving 3 bases not matched to a gene. CDR3 size: 15 residues. CDR3 protein: CASSQSDRGTYEQYF. The CDR3 DNA is TGCGCCAGCAGCCAATCGGACAGGGGGACCTACGAGCAGTACTTC.

This clone appeared a single time. The V gene is TRBV30, the J gene TRBJ1-3; no firm D call. Germline V gene lookup returns CDR1 GTSNPN and CDR2 SVGIG (reference sequence). The CDR3 extends over 14 amino acids. Trimming pared 4 bases from V and 0 bases from J, leaving 10 bases between. CDR3 sequence (DNA): TGTGCCTGGACACAGCCATTCTCTGGAAACACCATATATTTT. It is translated as CAWTQPFSGNTIYF.

The chain employs TRBV7-9 and TRBJ2-7; TRBD1 aligns across 8 bases. Looked up from germline, CDR1 is SEHNR and CDR2 is FQNEAQ (reference sequence). The ends lost 4 bases at V and 0 bases at J; junction bases unmatched: 8. The CDR3 spans 16 residues. The CDR3: CASSSLGQDFSYEQYF. CDR3 DNA sequence: TGTGCCAGCAGCTCCCTGGGACAGGACTTCTCCTACGAGCAGTACTTC.